The 32 T cell receptor beta chains below were found in one sample sequenced in a study of breast tumors, draining lymph nodes, adjacent tissues. Axillary draining lymph nodes of breast cancer patients supplied the node samples. TCRdb re-called the multiplex PCR reads through MiXCR, storing one row per CDR3 protein. Of about 220,000 distinct CDR3 sequences listed, about 34% are singletons. Sequencing used axillary lymph node tissue. Every receptor here comes from a female donor with breast cancer. Some clones in this sample may be carry-over from other donors' samples.

There are many counts of this clonotype. The CDR3 DNA reads TGTGCCAGCAGCTTAGAAACGGGTGAGCAGTTCTTC. Translated: CASSLETGEQFF. This chain connects TRBV7-9 to TRBJ2-1, with no clear D. V gave up 1 base and J gave up 9 bases, with 7 bases separating them. The CDR3 is 12 residues long. Germline V lookup: CDR1 SEHNR, CDR2 FQNEAQ (reference sequence).

The J gene is TRBJ2-7, the V gene TRBV20-1; D is undetermined. V was clipped by 7 bases and J by 2 bases, with 15 bases between them. CDR3 size: 13 residues. In germline, CDR1 is DFQATT, CDR2 SNEGSKA (reference sequence). CDR3 in amino acids: CSEFRNGAYEQYF. The CDR3 DNA reads TGCAGTGAATTCCGGAACGGAGCCTACGAGCAGTACTTC.

This chain connects TRBV6-5 to TRBJ2-2; no firm D call. This CDR3 contains 14 residues. V was shortened by 3 bases and J by 4 bases, with 9 bases between the two germline ends. Germline V gene sequence: CDR1 MNHEY, CDR2 SVGAGI. The CDR3 region has the DNA TGTGCCAGCAGTTATCCTCCGGGCACCGGGGAGCTGTTTTTT. Translation gives CASSYPPGTGELFF.

The sample holds many counts of this clonotype. The DNA of the CDR3 is TGTGCCAGCAGCTTAGATGGGACAGGGGTAGGGCCCCAGCATTTT. Translating it yields CASSLDGTGVGPQHF. V is TRBV11-2 and J is TRBJ1-5, with TRBD1 matching over 10 bases. Germline values: CDR1 SGHAT, CDR2 FQNNGV. The J segment lost 9 bases and the V segment lost 0 bases, leaving 5 bases of the junction unmatched. The length of the CDR3 is 15 residues.

V gene TRBV28 combines with J gene TRBJ2-7; 7 nucleotides agree with TRBD2. The CDR3 runs 14 residues. Germline values: CDR1 MDHEN, CDR2 SYDVKM. Trimming took 3 bases from V and 5 from J; bases not matched to a gene: 7. CDR3 nucleotides: TGTGCCAGCAGTTTCCCTACTCGGGGGGACGAGCAGTACTTC. Amino acids: CASSFPTRGDEQYF.

Remarks on this clonotype: A much larger clone sits a single nucleotide away, making a read error possible. The chain links TRBV20-1 to TRBJ1-4; 9 bases line up with TRBD1. The CDR3 consists of 17 residues. From germline, CDR1 is DFQATT and CDR2 SNEGSKA (reference sequence). V shed 3 bases and J 2 bases; nucleotides not matched to a gene: 10. CDR3 bases: TGCAGTGCTAGTAAACAGGGGGCTTCGACTACTAATGAAAAACTGTTTTTT. Translation: CSASKQGASTTNEKLFF.

This rearrangement joins TRBV15 to TRBJ2-1, with TRBD1 matching 7 bases. Germline loops: CDR1 LNHNV, CDR2 YYDKDF (reference sequence). This CDR3 has 16 residues. J lost 8 bases, V lost 2 bases, and 12 bases had no gene match. The CDR3 region is CATSRSGDRGRDEQFF. In DNA, the CDR3 is TGTGCCACCAGCAGATCAGGGGACAGAGGGCGGGATGAGCAGTTCTTC. Looking up the rest from reference TRBV15 and TRBJ2-1 gives the full variable domain: DAMVIQNPRYQVTQFGKPVTLSCSQTLNHNVMYWYQQKSSQAPKLLFHYYDKDFNNEADTPDNFQSRRPNTSFCFLDIRSPGLGDTAMYLCATSRSGDRGRDEQFFGPGTRLTVL.

This clonotype appeared many times. The chain uses TRBV4-2 and TRBJ2-1, with 9 bases identical to TRBD2. The J segment lost 15 bases and the V segment lost 0 bases, leaving 15 bases of the junction unmatched. Looked up from germline, CDR1 is LGHNA and CDR2 is YNFKEQ. This CDR3 contains 16 residues. As DNA, the CDR3 is TGTGCCAGCAGCCAAGAATGGGGCCGGATAGCGGGAGTTCTGTTCTTC. This sequence encodes CASSQEWGRIAGVLFF.

This chain connects TRBV10-3 to TRBJ2-1, with 9 bases lining up with TRBD1. The junction had 10 bases not matched to a gene; V was cut back by 10 bases and J by 6 bases. The CDR3 spans 14 residues. CDR1 is ENHRY and CDR2 is SYGVKD in the germline V gene. This chain's CDR3 is CASSVGQGSNEQFF. In DNA form, the CDR3 reads TGTGCCAGCTCAGTCGGACAGGGGAGCAATGAGCAGTTCTTC.

This clonotype was counted only a few times. CDR3 sequence reads: CASSSQGGEQFF. For the CDR3, the DNA is TGTGCCAGCAGCTCACAGGGCGGTGAGCAGTTCTTC. This chain joins TRBV3-1 and TRBJ2-1, with D possibly matching TRBD1 (6 bases). There are 12 residues in the CDR3. CDR1 is LGHDT, CDR2 YNNKEL, per germline (reference sequence). Deletions cut 5 bases from V and 9 bases from J, with 11 bases between.

This clonotype appeared many times. The V and J genes are TRBV20-1 and TRBJ2-1; the D gene could be TRBD1 or TRBD2 (5 bases each). Deletions cut 3 bases from V and 3 bases from J, with 12 bases between. In germline, CDR1 is DFQATT, CDR2 SNEGSKA (reference sequence). This CDR3 spans 14 amino acids. The CDR3 region has the DNA TGCAGTGCTAGTGAAGGGGAGCACTACAATGAGCAGTTCTTC. It translates to CSASEGEHYNEQFF.

A remark on this clonotype: It may be a read error: a sequence one base away is much more abundant. The CDR3 carries no conserved terminal phenylalanine or tryptophan, so it likely arises from a read error. This sequence joins TRBV2 and TRBJ2-5, with 7 positions matching TRBD2. The CDR3 covers 16 residues. Per germline, CDR1 SNHLY and CDR2 FYNNEI. V shed 0 bases, J shed 5 bases, and the junction held 9 bases outside the gene matches. The CDR3 sequence is CASSEAGLGRGETQYL. The DNA for the CDR3 is TGTGCCAGCAGTGAAGCGGGTTTAGGGAGGGGTGAGACCCAGTACCTC.

The table lists this clonotype with many counts. The CDR3 coding sequence is TGTGCCAGCAGACGATCGGTTTGGAATTCACCCCTCCACTTT. Amino acids: CASRRSVWNSPLHF. V gene TRBV6-2 or TRBV6-3 combines with J gene TRBJ1-6; D is undetermined. Per the germline V gene, CDR1 is MNHEY and CDR2 is SVGEGT. Trimming removed 6 bases from V and 7 bases from J, with 13 bases in between. The length of the CDR3 is 14 residues.

To note about this clonotype: This may arise from a read error, as a much more abundant clone is one base away. This rearrangement joins TRBV11-3 to TRBJ2-7; either TRBD1 or TRBD2 may fit D (5 bases each). The CDR3 covers 13 residues. The germline V gene has CDR1 SGHNT and CDR2 YENEEA. DNA of the CDR3: TGTGCCGGCAGCCCGCCTGGGGGAAACGAGCAGTACTTC. Amino acids: CAGSPPGGNEQYF.

This clonotype was seen a single time. A much larger clonotype is one base distant, so this may be a read error. V is TRBV7-9 and J is TRBJ2-7; D tentatively fits TRBD1 or TRBD2 (5 bases each). The J call is doubtful: the DNA matches TRBJ2-1 better. The germline gives CDR1 SEHNR, CDR2 FQNEAQ (reference sequence). CDR3 size: 15 residues. CDR3 sequence reads: CASSAGAGRINEQFF. The DNA for the CDR3 is TGTGCCAGCAGCGCCGGGGCAGGGAGAATAAATGAGCAGTTCTTC.

Ten or more counts support this clonotype. V and J are TRBV9 and TRBJ2-3; possible D gene TRBD2, 5 bases. The CDR3 totals 15 residues. Germline CDR1 is SGDLS and CDR2 is YYNGEE. V dropped 3 bases and J dropped 2 bases, with 13 bases sitting between them. The CDR3 spells CASSERGHFTDTQYF. DNA for the CDR3: TGTGCCAGCAGCGAGAGAGGGCACTTCACAGATACGCAGTATTTT.

The rearrangement joins TRBV5-1 to TRBJ2-1, with D tentatively TRBD2 (6 bases). Germline V lookup: CDR1 SGHRS, CDR2 YFSETQ. The V and J ends lost 4 bases and 6 bases respectively, with 20 bases between them. The CDR3 is 16 amino acids. CDR3 DNA: TGCGCCAGCAGCCCGGCGGGGCTAGTAAGCTCCAATGAGCAGTTCTTC. Protein product: CASSPAGLVSSNEQFF.

The chain couples TRBV6-5 to TRBJ2-1; TRBD2 agrees at 8 bases. Germline lookup yields CDR1 MNHEY and CDR2 SVGAGI. V shed 4 bases and J 6 bases; nucleotides not matched to a gene: 5. The CDR3 loop spans 14 amino acids. The CDR3 is CASSFTGTSNEQFF. CDR3 bases: TGTGCCAGCAGTTTTACCGGGACTAGCAATGAGCAGTTCTTC.

In this sample, this clonotype turned up many times. The CDR3 nucleotides are TGTGCCAGTAGTACCCCGGGCAATGCAGATACGCAGTATTTT. Amino acid sequence: CASSTPGNADTQYF. This sequence joins TRBV19 and TRBJ2-3; D is unclear. The CDR3 is 14 amino acids. Trimming cost V 4 bases and J 4 bases, with 12 bases left between them. Per germline, CDR1 LNHDA and CDR2 SQIVND (reference sequence).

This clonotype was found many times. The rearrangement links TRBV15 to TRBJ2-2; TRBD1 agrees at 9 bases. In germline, CDR1 is LNHNV, CDR2 YYDKDF (reference sequence). This CDR3 has 15 amino acids. V shed 6 bases and J 4 bases; nucleotides not matched to a gene: 6. The CDR3 region is CATRPGDRATGELFF. CDR3 in DNA: TGTGCCACCAGACCCGGGGACAGGGCCACCGGGGAGCTGTTTTTT.

This clonotype appeared many times. The chain is built from TRBV24-1 and TRBJ1-2; tentatively, D is TRBD1 (6 bases). Trimming cost V 3 bases and J 8 bases, with 12 bases left between them. The CDR3 runs 13 residues. The germline V gene has CDR1 KGHDR and CDR2 SFDVKD. The CDR3 region has the DNA TGTGCCACCAGTGATGGGGGCATTGGGGGCTACACCTTC. The encoded protein is CATSDGGIGGYTF.

Remarks on this clonotype: At one of its ends the junction is not consistent with the germline gene, which may arise from a read error. The DNA for the CDR3 is TGTGCCAGCAGAGTTGAGACAGATACGCGGTATTTT. Amino acids: CASRVETDTRYF. This sequence joins TRBV12-3 or TRBV12-4 and TRBJ2-3; a possible D gene is TRBD1 (5 bases). The CDR3 contains 12 residues.

V is TRBV27 and J is TRBJ1-5; TRBD1 is a possible D gene (5 bases). Trimming took 6 bases from V and 6 from J, leaving 15 bases between them. CDR1 MNHEY and CDR2 SMNVEV come from the germline V gene (reference sequence). There are 14 residues in the CDR3. The CDR3 DNA reads TGTGCCAGCAGGAGGTCGGGGCAAGGTCAGCCCCAGCATTTT. It translates to CASRRSGQGQPQHF.

This clonotype was found many times. This sequence joins TRBV9 and TRBJ1-3; the D gene is possibly TRBD1 (5 bases). Per germline, CDR1 SGDLS and CDR2 YYNGEE. Trimming shortened V by 0 bases and J by 0 bases, and 7 bases separated the two germline ends. The CDR3 is 15 amino acids. The CDR3 DNA follows: TGTGCCAGCAGCGTAGCAGGGTACTCTGGAAACACCATATATTTT. Translation: CASSVAGYSGNTIYF.

To note about this clonotype: One end of the junction fails to match germline, which may point to a read error. The V and J genes are TRBV4-1 and TRBJ2-3; 9 nucleotides agree with TRBD2. CDR1 and CDR2 (germline): MGHRA, YSYEKL. The CDR3 contains 18 residues. CDR3 amino acids: CAGSLAGEGGFSTDTQYF. The DNA of the CDR3 is TGCGCCGGCAGTTTAGCGGGAGAGGGGGGGTTTAGCACAGATACGCAGTATTTT.

The chain joins TRBV7-4 to TRBJ2-2; 10 positions agree with TRBD2. Germline V gives CDR1 SGHVT, CDR2 SQSDAQ. The CDR3 has 15 amino acids. V lost 5 bases to trimming and J lost 7 bases; unmatched junction nucleotides: 7. The chain's CDR3 is CASSRSGRALGELFF. DNA for the CDR3: TGTGCCAGCAGCCGAAGCGGGAGGGCCCTCGGGGAGCTGTTTTTT.

Notes on this clonotype: It may be a read error: a sequence one base away is much more abundant. This rearrangement joins TRBV5-1 to TRBJ1-2; perhaps TRBD1 as D (6 bases). The germline V gene encodes CDR1 SGHRS and CDR2 YFSETQ. CDR3 length equals 14 residues. CDR3 sequence: CASSLAAGGDGYAF. CDR3 sequence (DNA): TGCGCCAGCAGCTTGGCCGCGGGGGGCGATGGCTACGCCTTC.

This clonotype showed up many times. The chain joins TRBV4-3 to TRBJ1-4; D is uncertain. Germline V gives CDR1 LGHNA, CDR2 YSLEER. Trimming took off 0 bases at V and 11 bases at J, with 16 bases between the two ends. This CDR3 has 15 amino acids. This CDR3 reads CASSQDRFSRSKLFF. The DNA of the CDR3 is TGCGCCAGCAGCCAAGATAGGTTCTCCCGGTCGAAACTGTTTTTT.

A remark on this clonotype: This sequence may be a read error, since a much larger clone differs from it by one base. This chain links TRBV10-2 with TRBJ2-1; 10 nucleotides line up with TRBD2. The germline V gene has CDR1 WSHSY and CDR2 SAAADI. The CDR3 has 17 residues. The V segment lost 8 bases and the J segment 8 bases; nucleotides outside the gene matches: 18. The CDR3 sequence is CASGQGDGLAVGDEQFF. The CDR3 DNA sequence: TGCGCCAGCGGCCAGGGGGACGGACTAGCGGTTGGAGATGAGCAGTTCTTC.

The table lists this clonotype with many counts. The J gene is TRBJ2-3, the V gene TRBV2; D perhaps matches TRBD2 (6 bases). Germline CDR1 is SNHLY and CDR2 is FYNNEI. V was cut by 3 bases and J by 4 bases, with 11 bases left in between. The CDR3 is 14 amino acids. This chain's CDR3 is CASSDSRESDTQYF. CDR3 nucleotides: TGTGCCAGCAGTGACTCCCGGGAGTCAGATACGCAGTATTTT.

This clonotype came up many times. The chain combines TRBV2 with TRBJ2-3; TRBD2 agrees at 13 bases. The CDR3 is made up of 17 amino acids. Germline loops: CDR1 SNHLY, CDR2 FYNNEI. V dropped 5 bases and J dropped 2; count of bases not matched to a gene: 7. CDR3: CASSRGLAGRYTDTQYF. For the CDR3, the DNA is TGTGCCAGCAGTCGGGGACTAGCGGGGCGCTACACAGATACGCAGTATTTT. The entire variable domain, with the rest obtained from reference TRBV2 and TRBJ2-3, is as follows: EPEVTQTPSHQVTQMGQEVILRCVPISNHLYFYWYRQILGQKVEFLVSFYNNEISEKSEIFDDQFSVERPDGSNFTLKIRSTKLEDSAMYFCASSRGLAGRYTDTQYFGPGTRLTVL.

The sample holds a few counts of this clonotype. CDR3 DNA: TGTGCCAGCAGCCGAGGACTAGCGGGAGAAGGCGGGGAGCTGTTTTTT. This codes for CASSRGLAGEGGELFF. This sequence joins TRBV3-1 and TRBJ2-2; 13 bases line up with TRBD2. Germline CDR1 and CDR2: LGHDT and YNNKEL (reference sequence). V lost 4 bases to trimming and J lost 7 bases; unmatched junction nucleotides: 6. The CDR3 extends over 16 amino acids.